The 29 T cell receptor beta chains reported below all come from one sample, sequenced in a study of blood T cell repertoires in COVID-19. Sequenced by immunoSEQ multiplex PCR; TCRdb stores in-frame clones only, minus some. The table records approximately 300,000 clones, about nine tenths of them present only once. The sequencing sample was made of PBMCs or T cells enriched from blood (not recorded which). The receptors stem from a young woman who had recovered from COVID-19.

The chain recombines TRBV28 with TRBJ2-3; D is perhaps TRBD1 (5 bases). The CDR3 is 15 residues long. CDR1 is MDHEN and CDR2 is SYDVKM in the germline V gene. V was trimmed by 6 bases and J by 1 base, leaving 14 bases between them. CDR3 amino acids: CASRTAGLGTDTQYF. As DNA, the CDR3 is TGTGCCAGCAGGACAGCCGGCCTGGGCACAGATACGCAGTATTTT.

The chain links TRBV4-1 to TRBJ1-2; D is possibly TRBD1 (6 bases). The CDR3 runs 15 residues. Germline values: CDR1 MGHRA, CDR2 YSYEKL. V shed 1 base and J shed 2 bases, with 11 bases lying between them. CDR3 sequence reads: CASSQVIRGNYGYTF. In DNA form, the CDR3 reads TGCGCCAGCAGCCAAGTGATCAGGGGAAACTATGGCTACACCTTC.

The chain uses TRBV21-1 and TRBJ2-7; the table calls TRBD1, which could not be checked here. TRBV21-1 is flagged as a pseudogene. This CDR3 region has 19 residues. The CDR3 region has the DNA TGTGCCAGCAGCGCCCGACAGGTACAAGCTCCTACGAGCAATGACGAGCAGTACTTC. Translation gives CASSARQVQAPTSNDEQYF.

The gene calls are TRBV15 and TRBJ1-3, with D unresolved. From germline, CDR1 is LNHNV and CDR2 YYDKDF (reference sequence). The CDR3 runs 15 residues. V was clipped by 2 bases and J by 4 bases, with 12 bases between them. The CDR3 DNA sequence: TGTGCCACCAGCAGAAATAATCTTCAGGGAAACACCATATATTTT. It yields the protein CATSRNNLQGNTIYF.

The rearrangement links TRBV6-5 to TRBJ2-3, with D perhaps TRBD2 (6 bases). Germline CDR1 and CDR2: MNHEY and SVGAGI. V was cut by 3 bases and J by 8 bases, with 12 bases left in between. CDR3 length: 13 residues. The chain's CDR3 is CASSYYRGSTQYF. CDR3 DNA: TGTGCCAGCAGTTATTATCGGGGGAGTACGCAGTATTTT.

The CDR3 bases are TGTGCCAGCAGCCGGGACACCTATGGCTACACCTTC. Amino acid sequence: CASSRDTYGYTF. The chain carries TRBV2 and TRBJ1-2; D might be TRBD1 (6 bases). Looked up from germline, CDR1 is SNHLY and CDR2 is FYNNEI. V lost 6 bases to trimming and J lost 4 bases, with 9 bases between them. This CDR3 is 12 amino acids long.

The chain uses TRBV15 and TRBJ1-5; 9 bases map to TRBD1. With 2 bases clipped from V and 3 bases from J, the junction kept 5 bases outside the gene matches. Germline V gene lookup returns CDR1 LNHNV and CDR2 YYDKDF (reference sequence). The CDR3 extends over 16 amino acids. The CDR3 protein is CATSRRTGAANQPQHF. Here the CDR3 DNA reads TGTGCCACCAGCAGAAGGACAGGGGCGGCCAATCAGCCCCAGCATTTT.

DNA of the CDR3: TGTGCCAGCAGCTTAGATCTGGTAGGGGAAGATACGCAGTATTTT. Protein sequence: CASSLDLVGEDTQYF. V usage is TRBV7-6 and J usage is TRBJ2-3, with D perhaps TRBD1 (5 bases). This CDR3 spans 15 amino acids. V lost 1 base, J lost 5 bases, and 13 bases lay in between. Per the germline V gene, CDR1 is SGHVS and CDR2 is FNYEAQ.

V is TRBV13 and J is TRBJ1-1, with D tentatively TRBD1 (6 bases). Looked up from germline, CDR1 is PRHDT and CDR2 is FYEKMQ (reference sequence). The CDR3 extends over 13 amino acids. The V and J ends lost 3 bases and 4 bases respectively, with 9 bases between them. Here the CDR3 DNA reads TGTGCCAGCAGCTTTTTCAGGGGCACTGAAGCTTTCTTT. Protein product: CASSFFRGTEAFF.

This clone was seen once. The CDR3 spells CASGGTGNYGYTF. DNA for the CDR3: TGTGCCAGTGGAGGGACAGGGAACTATGGCTACACCTTC. The chain links TRBV19 to TRBJ1-2; 9 nucleotides agree with TRBD1. J was trimmed by 2 bases and V by 8 bases; bases with no gene match: 3. The CDR3 extends over 13 amino acids. Germline V lookup: CDR1 LNHDA, CDR2 SQIVND (reference sequence). The full variable domain, in which reference TRBV19 and TRBJ1-2 provide the parts outside the CDR3, is DGGITQSPKYLFRKEGQNVTLSCEQNLNHDAMYWYRQDPGQGLRLIYYSQIVNDFQKGDIAEGYSVSREKKESFPLTVTSAQKNPTAFYLCASGGTGNYGYTFGSGTRLTVV.

This chain uses TRBV19 with TRBJ2-1, with 9 positions matching TRBD1. CDR3 length equals 16 residues. CDR1 and CDR2 from the germline V gene are LNHDA and SQIVND (reference sequence). V lost 6 bases to trimming and J lost 8 bases; unmatched junction nucleotides: 14. The chain's CDR3 is CASSLLPGQGEDEQFF. For the CDR3, the DNA is TGTGCCAGTAGCCTACTCCCGGGACAGGGTGAAGATGAGCAGTTCTTC.

The rearrangement links TRBV30 to TRBJ1-1; D call uncertain. This CDR3 comprises 15 residues. V dropped 3 bases and J dropped 5 bases, with 19 bases sitting between them. Germline CDR1 and CDR2: GTSNPN and SVGIG (reference sequence). CDR3: CAWRLLRSSRTEAFF. The CDR3 DNA sequence: TGTGCCTGGAGGCTTTTGCGGTCCTCGAGAACTGAAGCTTTCTTT.

The rearrangement joins TRBV27 to TRBJ1-6, with 7 bases lining up with TRBD1. The ends lost 4 bases at V and 7 bases at J; junction bases unmatched: 4. CDR3 length: 14 residues. Germline V gene data show CDR1 as MNHEY and CDR2 as SMNVEV (reference sequence). CDR3 sequence reads: CASSYRQGNSPLHF. In DNA, the CDR3 is TGTGCCAGCAGTTATCGACAGGGAAATTCACCCCTCCACTTT.

This chain links TRBV28 with TRBJ2-7, with 9 nucleotides matching TRBD1. Germline-derived CDR1 and CDR2 are MDHEN and SYDVKM. The CDR3 is 14 residues long. Trimming at V came to 3 bases and at J to 3 bases, leaving 3 bases not matched to a gene. CDR3: CASSFPGQGYEQYF. CDR3 bases: TGTGCCAGCAGTTTTCCGGGACAGGGCTACGAGCAGTACTTC. Using reference TRBV28 and TRBJ2-7 for the parts outside the CDR3, the full variable domain is DVKVTQSSRYLVKRTGEKVFLECVQDMDHENMFWYRQDPGLGLRLIYFSYDVKMKEKGDIPEGYSVSREKKERFSLILESASTNQTSMYLCASSFPGQGYEQYFGPGTRLTVT.

The rearrangement links TRBV30 to TRBJ1-1; D ambiguous. CDR3 length: 16 amino acids. CDR1 GTSNPN and CDR2 SVGIG come from the germline V gene (reference sequence). V was shortened by 5 bases and J by 0 bases, with 19 bases between the two germline ends. CDR3 region: CAWALGVTRVNTEAFF. CDR3 nucleotide sequence: TGTGCCTGGGCGCTAGGTGTCACGCGAGTGAACACTGAAGCTTTCTTT.

This chain links TRBV3-1 (or the pseudogene TRBV3-2) with TRBJ1-6, with 9 bases that match TRBD1. The CDR3 runs to 15 residues. CDR1 and CDR2 (germline): LGHDT, YNNKEL (reference sequence). The V segment lost 4 bases and the J segment 8 bases; nucleotides outside the gene matches: 6. The CDR3 loop reads CASSLEQGAYSPLHF. The DNA for the CDR3 is TGTGCCAGCAGCCTTGAACAGGGGGCCTATTCACCCCTCCACTTT.

V gene TRBV7-3 combines with J gene TRBJ2-7, with unresolved D. In germline, CDR1 is SGHTA, CDR2 FQGTGA. The CDR3 runs 16 residues. V was shortened by 5 bases and J by 4 bases, with 21 bases between the two germline ends. In DNA form, the CDR3 reads TGTGCCAGCAGCCTGCCTGAGATGATGTTCCTTTACGAGCAGTACTTC. This codes for CASSLPEMMFLYEQYF.

J is TRBJ2-6 and V is TRBV7-9; possibly TRBD2 for D (7 bases). The CDR3 is 17 amino acids. CDR1 and CDR2 (germline): SEHNR, FQNEAQ (reference sequence). V lost 1 base and J 5 bases, leaving 15 bases between the germline ends. CDR3 sequence reads: CASSLGGGGRRANVLTF. DNA for the CDR3: TGTGCCAGCAGCTTAGGGGGAGGGGGGCGTAGGGCCAACGTCCTGACTTTC.

The chain carries TRBV6-1 and TRBJ1-1, with D possibly matching TRBD1 (6 bases). V lost 2 bases and J lost 3, with 13 bases in between. The V gene's germline CDR1 is MNHNS and CDR2 SASEGT. CDR3 length equals 15 residues. CDR3 bases: TGTGCCAGCAGTGAAAGACAGGAATCGTACACTGAAGCTTTCTTT. Its translation is CASSERQESYTEAFF.

V is TRBV30 and J is TRBJ1-2; 8 positions agree with TRBD1. There are 13 residues in the CDR3. Germline V gene lookup returns CDR1 GTSNPN and CDR2 SVGIG (reference sequence). V lost 3 bases to trimming and J lost 7 bases; unmatched junction nucleotides: 7. The CDR3 DNA is TGTGCCTGGAGCAGGGGGCAGTATGTTGGCTACACCTTC. Encoded protein: CAWSRGQYVGYTF.

The chain combines TRBV14 with TRBJ1-6; TRBD1 aligns across 7 bases. The CDR3 totals 17 residues. Per the germline V gene, CDR1 is SGHDN and CDR2 is FVKESK. V was clipped by 5 bases and J by 5 bases; unmatched bases: 12. CDR3 amino acids: CASSKRGTALDNSPLHF. As DNA, the CDR3 is TGTGCCAGCAGCAAGCGCGGGACAGCTCTCGATAATTCACCCCTCCACTTT.

The V and J genes are TRBV5-6 and TRBJ1-1; 7 bases are a match to TRBD1. CDR3 size: 14 residues. J lost 4 bases, V lost 3 bases, and 6 bases had no gene match. Germline assignment: CDR1 SGHDT and CDR2 YYEEEE. CDR3 coding DNA: TGTGCCAGCAGCTCGGGACAGCAGGGCACTGAAGCTTTCTTT. This codes for CASSSGQQGTEAFF.

Comment on this clone: At one end the junction does not follow the germline gene, possibly because of a read error. CDR3 protein: CASSDSDNSPLHF. The CDR3 bases are TGTGCCAGCAGTGACTCCGATAATTCACCCCTCCACTTT. The J gene is TRBJ1-6, the V gene TRBV6-4; D ambiguous. In germline, CDR1 is MRHNA, CDR2 SNTAGT. This CDR3 has 13 residues.

This chain connects TRBV5-4 to TRBJ2-7; 8 positions agree with TRBD1. CDR3 length: 13 amino acids. Germline-derived CDR1 and CDR2 are SGHNT and YYREEE (reference sequence). With 5 bases clipped from V and 5 bases from J, the junction kept 6 bases outside the gene matches. CDR3 in amino acids: CASSMTGDHEQYF. DNA for the CDR3: TGTGCCAGCAGTATGACAGGGGACCACGAGCAGTACTTC.

The chain employs TRBV19 and TRBJ1-2; maybe TRBD1 (6 bases). The CDR3 consists of 13 residues. Trimming shortened V by 7 bases and J by 4 bases, and 13 bases separated the two germline ends. CDR1 is LNHDA, CDR2 SQIVND, per germline (reference sequence). CDR3 DNA: TGTGCCAGTAAGGCAGGGGTTTCCTATGGCTACACCTTC. Residues: CASKAGVSYGYTF. Full variable domain (remainder filled in from reference TRBV19 and TRBJ1-2): DGGITQSPKYLFRKEGQNVTLSCEQNLNHDAMYWYRQDPGQGLRLIYYSQIVNDFQKGDIAEGYSVSREKKESFPLTVTSAQKNPTAFYLCASKAGVSYGYTFGSGTRLTVV.

Written as DNA, the CDR3 is TGTGCCAGCCGTAGCCTAGCGGGCTCCTACAATGAGCAGTTCTTC. Its translation is CASRSLAGSYNEQFF. This sequence joins TRBV2 and TRBJ2-1; 8 bases match TRBD2. V was pared by 8 bases and J by 0 bases, with 6 bases of the junction left unmatched. Germline values: CDR1 SNHLY, CDR2 FYNNEI. The CDR3 is made up of 15 amino acids.

The chain is built from TRBV7-5 and TRBJ2-3; the table's TRBD2 call for D was not verified on the DNA. TRBV7-5 is a pseudogene. This CDR3 is built from 15 residues. The CDR3 here is CVRSPARVETDTQYF. In DNA, the CDR3 is TGTGTCAGAAGCCCCGCCCGGGTGGAGACAGATACGCAGTATTTT.

This clone was counted between two and nine times. The rearrangement joins TRBV28 to TRBJ1-6; TRBD1 matches 9 bases. Looked up from germline, CDR1 is MDHEN and CDR2 is SYDVKM. J was trimmed by 9 bases and V by 5 bases; bases with no gene match: 14. The CDR3 length is 17 residues. In nucleotides, the CDR3 is TGTGCCAGCAGTCTCCCGGGGACAGGGAGGCGAAGTTCACCCCTCCACTTT. It codes for CASSLPGTGRRSSPLHF.

This clone has only a few counts. V and J are TRBV5-4 and TRBJ2-2; D might be TRBD1 (5 bases). The CDR3 spans 14 residues. V dropped 1 base and J dropped 5 bases, with 9 bases sitting between them. Germline V gene lookup returns CDR1 SGHNT and CDR2 YYREEE (reference sequence). This CDR3 reads CASSLIGETGELFF. Written as DNA, the CDR3 is TGTGCCAGCAGCTTGATAGGGGAAACCGGGGAGCTGTTTTTT.